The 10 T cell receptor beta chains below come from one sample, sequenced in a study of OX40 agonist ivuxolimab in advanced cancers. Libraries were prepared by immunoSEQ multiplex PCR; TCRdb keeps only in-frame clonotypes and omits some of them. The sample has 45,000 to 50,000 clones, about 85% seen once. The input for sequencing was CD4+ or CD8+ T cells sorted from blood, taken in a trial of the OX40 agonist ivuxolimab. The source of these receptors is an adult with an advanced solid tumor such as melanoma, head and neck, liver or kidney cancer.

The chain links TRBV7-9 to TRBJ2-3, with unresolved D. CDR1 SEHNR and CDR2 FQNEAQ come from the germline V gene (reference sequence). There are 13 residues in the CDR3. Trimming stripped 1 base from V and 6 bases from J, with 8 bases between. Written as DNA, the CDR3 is TGTGCCAGCAGCTTAGGGCAGCAGGATACGCAGTATTTT. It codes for CASSLGQQDTQYF.

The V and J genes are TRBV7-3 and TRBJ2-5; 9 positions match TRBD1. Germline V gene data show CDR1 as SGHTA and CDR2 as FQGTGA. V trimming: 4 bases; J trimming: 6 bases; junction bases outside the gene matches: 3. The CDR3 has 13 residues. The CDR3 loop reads CASSYGTGQTQYF. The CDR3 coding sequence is TGTGCCAGCAGCTACGGGACAGGGCAGACCCAGTACTTC. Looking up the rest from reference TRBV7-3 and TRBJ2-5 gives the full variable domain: GAGVSQTPSNKVTEKGKYVELRCDPISGHTALYWYRQSLGQGPEFLIYFQGTGAADDSGLPNDRFFAVRPEGSVSTLKIQRTERGDSAVYLCASSYGTGQTQYFGPGTRLLVL.

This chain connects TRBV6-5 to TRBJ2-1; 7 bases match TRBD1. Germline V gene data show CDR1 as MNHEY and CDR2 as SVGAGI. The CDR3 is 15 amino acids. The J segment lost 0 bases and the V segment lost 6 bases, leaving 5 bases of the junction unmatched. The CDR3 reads CASRKTGSSYNEQFF. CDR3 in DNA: TGTGCCAGCAGGAAGACAGGGAGCTCCTACAATGAGCAGTTCTTC.

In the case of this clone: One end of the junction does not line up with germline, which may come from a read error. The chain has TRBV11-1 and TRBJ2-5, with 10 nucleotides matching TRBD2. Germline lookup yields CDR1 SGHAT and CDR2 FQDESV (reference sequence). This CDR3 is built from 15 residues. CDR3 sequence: CASRTGTSDREAQYF. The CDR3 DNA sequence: TGTGCCAGCAGAACTGGGACTAGCGATCGAGAGGCCCAGTACTTC.

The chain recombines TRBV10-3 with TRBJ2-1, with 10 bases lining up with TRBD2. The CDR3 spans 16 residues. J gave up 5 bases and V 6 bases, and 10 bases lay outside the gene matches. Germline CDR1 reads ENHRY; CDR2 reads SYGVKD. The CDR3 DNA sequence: TGTGCCATCAGGACCTCTGTAGCGGGGGGTGACAATGAGCAGTTCTTC. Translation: CAIRTSVAGGDNEQFF.

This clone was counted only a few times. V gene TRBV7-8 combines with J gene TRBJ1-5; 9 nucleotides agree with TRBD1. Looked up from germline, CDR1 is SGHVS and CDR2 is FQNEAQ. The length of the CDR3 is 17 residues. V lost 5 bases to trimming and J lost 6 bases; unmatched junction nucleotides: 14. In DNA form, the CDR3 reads TGTGCCAGCAGCCAGATTGGGACAGGGAAAAAGGCTCAGCCCCAGCATTTT. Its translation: CASSQIGTGKKAQPQHF.

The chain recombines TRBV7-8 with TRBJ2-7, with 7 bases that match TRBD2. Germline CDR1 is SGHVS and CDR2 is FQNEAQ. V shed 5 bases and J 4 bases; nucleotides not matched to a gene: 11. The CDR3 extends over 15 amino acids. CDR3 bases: TGTGCCAGCAGCGCCAGGGAGGGAGTTTGGTACGAGCAGTACTTC. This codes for CASSAREGVWYEQYF. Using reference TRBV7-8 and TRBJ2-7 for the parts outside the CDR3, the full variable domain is GAGVSQSPRYKVAKRGQDVALRCDPISGHVSLFWYQQALGQGPEFLTYFQNEAQLDKSGLPSDRFFAERPEGSVSTLKIQRTQQEDSAVYLCASSAREGVWYEQYFGPGTRLTVT.

CDR3 protein: CASSLETAGVGYEQYF. In nucleotides, the CDR3 is TGTGCCAGCAGCTTAGAAACGGCGGGGGTTGGCTACGAGCAGTACTTC. This chain uses TRBV11-3 with TRBJ2-7; 7 bases match TRBD2. This CDR3 has 16 amino acids. J gave up 3 bases and V 0 bases, and 8 bases lay outside the gene matches. Per the germline V gene, CDR1 is SGHNT and CDR2 is YENEEA.

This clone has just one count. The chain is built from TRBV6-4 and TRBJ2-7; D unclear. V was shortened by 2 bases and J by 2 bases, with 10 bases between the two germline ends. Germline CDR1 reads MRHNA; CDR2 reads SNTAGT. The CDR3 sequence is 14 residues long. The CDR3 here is CASSDGQWAYEQYF. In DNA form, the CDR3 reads TGTGCCAGCAGTGACGGGCAGTGGGCCTACGAGCAGTACTTC.

The CDR3 nucleotides read TGTGCCAGCAGCTACGGCCCTGGTGGAGGAATGGGGAACAATGAGCAGTTCTTC. Its translation is CASSYGPGGGMGNNEQFF. This rearrangement joins TRBV7-3 to TRBJ2-1, with D perhaps matching TRBD2 (5 bases). This CDR3 has 18 residues. Per the germline V gene, CDR1 is SGHTA and CDR2 is FQGTGA. The V end lost 4 bases, the J end lost 5 bases, and 24 bases lay between the germline ends.